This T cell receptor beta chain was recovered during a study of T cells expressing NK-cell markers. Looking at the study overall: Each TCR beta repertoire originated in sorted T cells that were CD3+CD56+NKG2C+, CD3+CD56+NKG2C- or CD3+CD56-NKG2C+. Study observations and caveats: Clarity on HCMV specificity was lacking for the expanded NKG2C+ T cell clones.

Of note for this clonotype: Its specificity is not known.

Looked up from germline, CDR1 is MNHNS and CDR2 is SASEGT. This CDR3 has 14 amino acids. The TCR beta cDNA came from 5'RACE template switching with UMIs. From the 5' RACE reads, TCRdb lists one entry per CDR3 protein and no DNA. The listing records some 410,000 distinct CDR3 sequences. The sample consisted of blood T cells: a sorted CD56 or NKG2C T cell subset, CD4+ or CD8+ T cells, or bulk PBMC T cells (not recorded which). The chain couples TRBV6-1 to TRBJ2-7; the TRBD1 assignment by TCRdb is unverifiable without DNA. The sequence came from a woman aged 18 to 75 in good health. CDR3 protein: CASMRGKSSYEQYF.